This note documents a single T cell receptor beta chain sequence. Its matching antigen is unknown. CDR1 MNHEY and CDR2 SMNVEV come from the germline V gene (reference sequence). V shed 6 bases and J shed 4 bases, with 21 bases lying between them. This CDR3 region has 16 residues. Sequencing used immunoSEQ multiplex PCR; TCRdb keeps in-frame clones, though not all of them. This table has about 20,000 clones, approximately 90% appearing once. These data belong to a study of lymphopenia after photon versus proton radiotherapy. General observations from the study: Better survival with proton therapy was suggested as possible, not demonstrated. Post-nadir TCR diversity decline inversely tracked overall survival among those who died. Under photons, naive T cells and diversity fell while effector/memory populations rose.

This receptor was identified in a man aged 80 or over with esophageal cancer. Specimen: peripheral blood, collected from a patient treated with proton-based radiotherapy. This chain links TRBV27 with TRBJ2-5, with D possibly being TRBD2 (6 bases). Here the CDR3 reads CASSRNPPGLGETQYF. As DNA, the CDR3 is TGTGCCAGCAGCCGTAATCCTCCGGGACTCGGAGAGACCCAGTACTTC.